Below, 32 T cell receptor beta chains from the same sample are listed, as sequenced in a study of blood T cell repertoires in COVID-19. Profiled with immunoSEQ multiplex PCR; TCRdb holds only in-frame clones, not every one. The top ten hold approximately 7.3% of the sample, which has about 81,000 clones, more than 75% seen once. The material sequenced was peripheral blood. The origin of the receptors is a human donor in a cohort sampled during active COVID-19.

The genes are TRBV15 and TRBJ2-7, with 8 bases that match TRBD1. The junction had 5 bases not matched to a gene; V was cut back by 4 bases and J by 6 bases. CDR1 LNHNV and CDR2 YYDKDF come from the germline V gene (reference sequence). The CDR3 spans 13 residues. The CDR3 loop reads CATSKGQVGEQYF. The CDR3 region has the DNA TGTGCCACCAGCAAGGGACAGGTTGGCGAGCAGTACTTC.

This clone was seen only once. This sequence joins TRBV5-5 and TRBJ2-3; no firm D call. V was clipped by 2 bases and J by 6 bases, with 16 bases between them. CDR1 is SGHKS and CDR2 is YYEKEE in the germline V gene (reference sequence). This CDR3 comprises 15 residues. CDR3 sequence reads: CASSFSLTRVDTQYF. In DNA form, the CDR3 reads TGTGCCAGCAGCTTCTCCCTAACCCGGGTGGATACGCAGTATTTT.

This sequence joins TRBV10-1 and TRBJ2-3; 7 nucleotides line up with TRBD1. V gave up 3 bases and J gave up 2 bases; unmatched junction bases: 5. Germline V gives CDR1 WNHNN, CDR2 SYGVQD (reference sequence). This CDR3 is built from 15 residues. The chain's CDR3 is CASSDKGAPTDTQYF. The CDR3 DNA reads TGCGCCAGCAGTGATAAGGGGGCCCCCACAGATACGCAGTATTTT.

Turning to this clone: The identical CDR3 is also encoded by other nucleotide sequences in the sample. The gene calls are TRBV29-1 and TRBJ2-6, with D possibly TRBD1 on 7 matching bases. The germline V gene encodes CDR1 SQVTM and CDR2 ANQGSEA. This CDR3 spans 15 amino acids. The V and J ends lost 4 bases and 0 bases respectively, with 10 bases between them. CDR3 region: CSVGQGGSGANVLTF. Written as DNA, the CDR3 is TGCAGCGTTGGGCAGGGGGGCTCTGGGGCCAACGTCCTGACTTTC.

This clone occurred once. The CDR3, as DNA: TGCGCCAGCAGCCAAGATTTCGTCCTCTACGGCTACACCTTC. Translation: CASSQDFVLYGYTF. This sequence joins TRBV4-1 and TRBJ1-2; D not certain. Trimming took off 0 bases at V and 8 bases at J, with 13 bases between the two ends. Germline V gives CDR1 MGHRA, CDR2 YSYEKL. CDR3 size: 14 residues.

The genes are TRBV19 and TRBJ2-2; 15 bases match TRBD2. Losses at the gene ends were 5 bases for V and 0 bases for J; bases not matched to a gene: 10. The germline CDR1 and CDR2 sequences are LNHDA and SQIVND (reference sequence). There are 20 residues in the CDR3. In nucleotides, the CDR3 is TGTGCCAGTAGTGCCCGACAGGGGACTAGCGGGGGGCCGAACACCGGGGAGCTGTTTTTT. Residues: CASSARQGTSGGPNTGELFF.

In its sample, this clone was seen a few times. V and J are TRBV9 and TRBJ1-2; D gene unclear. The CDR3 sequence is 13 residues long. V lost 1 base, J lost 8 bases, and 12 bases lay in between. Germline V CDR1 and CDR2: SGDLS, YYNGEE. CDR3 region: CASSVSPAEGYTF. CDR3 coding DNA: TGTGCCAGCAGCGTATCCCCGGCGGAAGGCTACACCTTC.

The V call is TRBV19, the J call TRBJ1-1; D possibly corresponds to TRBD1 (6 bases). The CDR3 has 14 amino acids. Trimming removed 6 bases from V and 1 base from J, with 12 bases in between. Germline CDR1 is LNHDA and CDR2 is SQIVND (reference sequence). CDR3 sequence: CASRGGHRNTEAFF. DNA for the CDR3: TGTGCCAGTAGGGGGGGGCACAGGAACACTGAAGCTTTCTTT.

About this clone: The germline gene is not matched at one end of the junction; a read error may be the cause. The chain links TRBV18 to TRBJ1-2, with D perhaps TRBD1 (5 bases). Germline assignment: CDR1 KGHSH and CDR2 LQKENI. The CDR3 length is 13 residues. The CDR3 protein is CASSPPAMTFGGF. The CDR3 coding sequence is TGTGCCAGCTCACCACCGGCGATGACGTTCGGGGGTTTC.

The chain recombines TRBV5-4 with TRBJ2-7; 10 bases are a match to TRBD2. Trimming cost V 3 bases and J 3 bases; bases outside gene matches: 9. The germline gives CDR1 SGHNT, CDR2 YYREEE (reference sequence). The CDR3 loop spans 16 amino acids. The CDR3 DNA reads TGTGCCAGCAGCTCCCCTCTAGCGGGGGTTAACTACGAGCAGTACTTC. Amino acid sequence: CASSSPLAGVNYEQYF.

This sequence joins TRBV24-1 and TRBJ2-3; TRBD1 might be the D (6 bases). V lost 2 bases and J lost 5, with 16 bases in between. The CDR3 contains 16 residues. The V gene's germline CDR1 is KGHDR and CDR2 SFDVKD. The DNA for the CDR3 is TGTGCCACCAGTGATTCCCATACTCTACAGGGAGATACGCAGTATTTT. Its protein product is CATSDSHTLQGDTQYF.

The genes are TRBV7-3 and TRBJ2-2; D may be TRBD2 (6 bases). Trimming left V 3 bases short and J 4 bases short, with 9 bases between. The CDR3 contains 14 residues. Germline CDR1 and CDR2: SGHTA and FQGTGA. The CDR3 reads CASSFLAPTGELFF. DNA of the CDR3: TGTGCCAGCAGCTTCCTAGCGCCCACCGGGGAGCTGTTTTTT. The variable domain in full, with the rest retrieved from reference TRBV7-3 and TRBJ2-2, is GAGVSQTPSNKVTEKGKYVELRCDPISGHTALYWYRQSLGQGPEFLIYFQGTGAADDSGLPNDRFFAVRPEGSVSTLKIQRTERGDSAVYLCASSFLAPTGELFFGEGSRLTVL.

This chain links TRBV4-1 with TRBJ1-4; D might be TRBD1 (5 bases). The CDR3 loop spans 15 amino acids. CDR1 is MGHRA, CDR2 YSYEKL, per germline. Trimming took off 0 bases at V and 5 bases at J, with 10 bases between the two ends. The CDR3 is CASSQDGALNEKLFF. The CDR3 DNA reads as TGCGCCAGCAGCCAAGATGGGGCTTTGAATGAAAAACTGTTTTTT.

The chain's CDR3 is CASSQGTGDGYTF. DNA for the CDR3: TGCGCCAGCAGCCAAGGGACAGGGGATGGCTACACCTTC. The chain is built from TRBV4-3 and TRBJ1-2, with TRBD1 matching 9 bases. Germline CDR1 LGHNA, CDR2 YSLEER. J gave up 6 bases and V 1 base, and 0 bases lay outside the gene matches. This CDR3 is built from 13 residues.

This clone came up a few times. This chain links TRBV10-3 with TRBJ1-2; D is perhaps TRBD1 (5 bases). CDR1 is ENHRY, CDR2 SYGVKD, per germline. This CDR3 has 13 amino acids. Trimming took off 3 bases at V and 7 bases at J, with 12 bases between the two ends. This CDR3 reads CAISDQGRAGYTF. The CDR3 DNA reads as TGTGCCATCAGTGACCAGGGAAGGGCTGGCTACACCTTC.

The V gene is TRBV6-4, the J gene TRBJ2-7, with 9 bases matching TRBD1. J gave up 3 bases and V 3 bases, and 3 bases lay outside the gene matches. Germline CDR1 is MRHNA and CDR2 is SNTAGT. This CDR3 has 14 amino acids. CDR3 in DNA: TGTGCCAGCAGTGAGGGGACAGGGAGCTACGAGCAGTACTTC. It translates to CASSEGTGSYEQYF.

This chain uses TRBV6-2 or TRBV6-3 with TRBJ1-1; D call uncertain. Germline CDR1 MNHEY, CDR2 SVGEGT. V dropped 0 bases and J dropped 0 bases, with 5 bases sitting between them. The length of the CDR3 is 14 residues. For the CDR3, the DNA is TGTGCCAGCAGTTACTCGCCGGTGAACACTGAAGCTTTCTTT. It specifies CASSYSPVNTEAFF.

The chain has TRBV7-8 and TRBJ2-1; 7 nucleotides line up with TRBD2. The V and J ends lost 3 bases and 16 bases, in that order; junction bases with no gene match: 12. Germline-derived CDR1 and CDR2 are SGHVS and FQNEAQ. This CDR3 contains 13 residues. The CDR3 nucleotides are TGTGCCAGCAGCTTTCAGGGTGGACTAGAAGGTTTCTTC. Its translation: CASSFQGGLEGFF.

The chain combines TRBV4-1 with TRBJ1-4; TRBD1 agrees at 7 bases. Losses at the gene ends were 2 bases for V and 5 bases for J; bases not matched to a gene: 8. The CDR3 is 16 residues long. Looked up from germline, CDR1 is MGHRA and CDR2 is YSYEKL. The chain's CDR3 is CASSQRRGTENEKLFF. The CDR3 region has the DNA TGCGCCAGCAGCCAAAGAAGGGGGACAGAGAATGAAAAACTGTTTTTT.

This sequence joins TRBV7-3 and TRBJ1-2; TRBD1 matches 12 bases. Germline CDR1 reads SGHTA; CDR2 reads FQGTGA. The V segment lost 5 bases and the J segment 8 bases; nucleotides outside the gene matches: 9. The length of the CDR3 is 15 residues. CDR3 loop: CASSTGTGGPDGYTF. The CDR3 DNA is TGTGCCAGCAGCACCGGGACAGGGGGCCCAGACGGCTACACCTTC.

This clone occurred a few times. This chain joins TRBV7-3 and TRBJ1-1; D is unclear. Germline CDR1 SGHTA, CDR2 FQGTGA. Trimming removed 1 base at V and 8 bases at J, with 11 bases between. This CDR3 has 13 residues. CDR3 DNA sequence: TGTGCCAGCAGCTTAATAACGAGCGCCGAAGCTTTCTTT. Protein: CASSLITSAEAFF.

This clone appeared once. This chain links TRBV5-4 with TRBJ1-4, with a possible D match to TRBD1 (6 bases). Germline V CDR1 and CDR2: SGHNT, YYREEE (reference sequence). This CDR3 is 15 amino acids long. The ends were cut back, 6 bases at V and 8 bases at J, with 20 bases in the middle. The CDR3 loop reads CASTNSGQLGEKLFF. The CDR3 DNA is TGTGCCAGCACCAACTCCGGACAGTTGGGGGAAAAACTGTTTTTT.

The rearrangement uses TRBV27 and TRBJ1-5; tentatively, D is TRBD1 (6 bases). V dropped 1 base and J dropped 3 bases, with 19 bases sitting between them. The germline V gene encodes CDR1 MNHEY and CDR2 SMNVEV (reference sequence). The CDR3 loop spans 18 amino acids. For the CDR3, the DNA is TGTGCCAGCAGTTTATTTCCCTCGACAGGATTTGCCAATCAGCCCCAGCATTTT. This translates into CASSLFPSTGFANQPQHF.

The sample holds a few counts of this clone. This sequence joins TRBV19 and TRBJ2-2; D not resolved. Trimming took 2 bases from V and 1 from J, leaving 5 bases between them. Per germline, CDR1 LNHDA and CDR2 SQIVND (reference sequence). The CDR3 is 14 residues long. CDR3: CASSIHKNTGELFF. In DNA, the CDR3 is TGTGCCAGTAGTATACACAAGAACACCGGGGAGCTGTTTTTT.

The chain uses TRBV6-6 and TRBJ1-5, with 9 bases fitting TRBD1. The CDR3 extends over 17 amino acids. Losses at the gene ends were 5 bases for V and 4 bases for J; bases not matched to a gene: 12. The germline gives CDR1 MNHNY, CDR2 SVGAGI (reference sequence). The CDR3 nucleotides read TGTGCCAGCAGTCTACACTCCGGGACAGGGCCAAATCAGCCCCAGCATTTT. As protein: CASSLHSGTGPNQPQHF.

The CDR3 DNA sequence: TGTGCCAGCAGTGAACAGGGGGAGGGCTACACCTTC. Protein: CASSEQGEGYTF. The chain employs TRBV7-3 and TRBJ1-2; TRBD1 matches at 8 bases. Trimming removed 6 bases from V and 8 bases from J; junction bases left unmatched: 5. Per the germline V gene, CDR1 is SGHTA and CDR2 is FQGTGA. This CDR3 is 12 amino acids long.

The chain joins TRBV12-3 or TRBV12-4 to TRBJ2-5, with a possible D match to TRBD1 (6 bases). V lost 10 bases and J lost 2, with 14 bases in between. The CDR3 covers 13 residues. The CDR3 region is CATGLGGQETQYF. As DNA, the CDR3 is TGTGCCACCGGGTTAGGGGGACAAGAGACCCAGTACTTC.

The rearrangement uses TRBV19 and TRBJ1-5; D gene unclear. With 1 base removed from V and 4 bases from J, the gap between germline ends came to 8 bases. CDR1 and CDR2 from the germline V gene are LNHDA and SQIVND (reference sequence). The CDR3 contains 14 residues. This CDR3 reads CASSIGSGNQPQHF. DNA of the CDR3: TGTGCCAGTAGTATAGGGAGCGGGAATCAGCCCCAGCATTTT.

The rearrangement uses TRBV7-3 and TRBJ2-6; D may be TRBD1 (6 bases). Trimming took 5 bases from V and 0 from J, leaving 17 bases between them. Per germline, CDR1 SGHTA and CDR2 FQGTGA. The CDR3 loop spans 18 amino acids. The CDR3 DNA reads as TGTGCCAGCAGCCCCCCTGCGACAGGAAGCTCTGGGGCCAACGTCCTGACTTTC. This codes for CASSPPATGSSGANVLTF.

V is TRBV18 and J is TRBJ1-6, with D unresolved. Germline-derived CDR1 and CDR2 are KGHSH and LQKENI. The V gene lost 3 bases and the J gene lost 6 bases, with 12 bases spanning the gap. This CDR3 has 15 amino acids. CDR3 residues: CASSPDSSPNSPLHF. The CDR3 DNA reads as TGTGCCAGCTCACCCGACTCTTCCCCTAATTCACCCCTCCACTTT.

The J gene is TRBJ2-7, the V gene TRBV7-2, with 8 bases lining up with TRBD1. V dropped 3 bases and J dropped 5; count of bases not matched to a gene: 6. This CDR3 has 14 amino acids. Germline V CDR1 and CDR2: SGHTA, FQGNSA. CDR3 amino acids: CASSFGQDRDEQYF. The CDR3 region has the DNA TGTGCCAGCAGCTTTGGACAGGACAGGGACGAGCAGTACTTC.

The chain links TRBV5-4 to TRBJ1-2; 8 bases are shared with TRBD1. Losses at the gene ends were 2 bases for V and 2 bases for J; bases not matched to a gene: 2. Germline CDR1 SGHNT, CDR2 YYREEE (reference sequence). This CDR3 contains 14 residues. CDR3 amino acids: CASSFDRGNYGYTF. The CDR3 coding sequence is TGTGCCAGCAGCTTTGACAGGGGAAACTATGGCTACACCTTC. The full variable domain, with the rest looked up from reference TRBV5-4 and TRBJ1-2, is ETGVTQSPTHLIKTRGQQVTLRCSSQSGHNTVSWYQQALGQGPQFIFQYYREEENGRGNFPPRFSGLQFPNYSSELNVNALELDDSALYLCASSFDRGNYGYTFGSGTRLTVV.